Listed here are 10 T cell receptor beta chains from one sample, sequenced in a study of T-cell memory formation after mild COVID-19 (dated by TCRdb to about 2021). Library generation was performed with 5' RACE. The reads were generated on an Illumina NovaSeq 6000. Using fastp at Q25 and MiXCR, TCRdb reprocessed the public reads and kept productive beta chains. Merged by CDR3 protein, the rows form single entries marked with the most common genes and DNA. Present in this sample are around 320,000 distinct CDR3 sequences, just under 20% of which were seen just once. The ten largest make up 20% to 25% of the sample. Sequencing was performed on PBMCs or a T cell subset sorted from them (not recorded which). These receptors were taken from a man aged 18 to 29 who had mild COVID-19 (a few samples of this study predate the infection). The sample titles of this study are shuffled in the database, so cell type and time point are left out; the donor was told from shared clones.

This clonotype occurred once. The chain joins TRBV18 to TRBJ1-1; the D is unclear. V was clipped by 5 bases and J by 7 bases, with 8 bases between them. The length of the CDR3 is 11 residues. From germline, CDR1 is KGHSH and CDR2 LQKENI. CDR3 region: CASSERSEAFF. The CDR3 nucleotides read TGTGCCAGCTCAGAACGGAGTGAAGCTTTCTTT.

This clonotype was seen more than once but under ten times. This chain joins TRBV20-1 and TRBJ2-1, with TRBD2 matching over 13 bases. This CDR3 is built from 15 residues. Germline assignment: CDR1 DFQATT and CDR2 SNEGSKA (reference sequence). V trimming: 4 bases; J trimming: 2 bases; junction bases outside the gene matches: 2. This CDR3 is CSATGTSGAYNEQFF. DNA for the CDR3: TGCAGTGCTACAGGGACTAGCGGGGCCTACAATGAGCAGTTCTTC.

The chain links TRBV2 to TRBJ1-6; D call uncertain. The V gene lost 4 bases and the J gene lost 10 bases, with 14 bases spanning the gap. Germline CDR1 SNHLY, CDR2 FYNNEI. The CDR3 has 14 amino acids. CDR3 nucleotide sequence: TGTGCCAGCAGTGGATTGGGAAGGGAATCACCCCTCCACTTT. Translation gives CASSGLGRESPLHF.

In DNA form, the CDR3 reads TGTGCCAGCAGCTTAGGACCGGGATCCACTGAAGCTTTCTTT. Translation gives CASSLGPGSTEAFF. V usage is TRBV7-3 and J usage is TRBJ1-1; no clear D gene. The germline V gene encodes CDR1 SGHTA and CDR2 FQGTGA. CDR3 size: 14 residues. Trimming cost V 2 bases and J 4 bases, with 11 bases left between them.

The chain links TRBV20-1 to TRBJ2-5; TRBD1 agrees at 7 bases. This CDR3 is built from 14 residues. Trimming cost V 5 bases and J 1 base; bases outside gene matches: 7. The germline V gene has CDR1 DFQATT and CDR2 SNEGSKA (reference sequence). In DNA form, the CDR3 reads TGCAGTGCTGGACTCCGGACAGGCCAAGAGACCCAGTACTTC. Encoded protein: CSAGLRTGQETQYF.

There are a few counts of this clonotype. V gene TRBV5-1 combines with J gene TRBJ1-6; possible D gene TRBD1, 5 bases. The germline V gene encodes CDR1 SGHRS and CDR2 YFSETQ. V lost 1 base, J lost 7 bases, and 9 bases lay in between. The CDR3 sequence is 14 residues long. CDR3 loop: CASSLWGGNSPLHF. CDR3 coding DNA: TGCGCCAGCAGCTTGTGGGGGGGAAATTCACCCCTCCACTTT.

The gene calls are TRBV12-3 or TRBV12-4 and TRBJ2-4, with D perhaps TRBD2 (7 bases). CDR3 length: 14 residues. Trimming removed 6 bases at V and 6 bases at J, with 15 bases between. DNA of the CDR3: TGTGCCAGCAGACGAGCAGGGGAGGGAAACATTCAGTACTTC. Residues: CASRRAGEGNIQYF.

V gene TRBV7-9 combines with J gene TRBJ2-1, with D hard to call. CDR3 length equals 12 residues. Germline CDR1 and CDR2: SEHNR and FQNEAQ (reference sequence). V lost 5 bases and J 6 bases, leaving 8 bases between the germline ends. CDR3 bases: TGTGCCAGCAGCCCGGACCGCAATGAGCAGTTCTTC. It encodes CASSPDRNEQFF.

The chain joins TRBV29-1 to TRBJ2-1; D possibly corresponds to TRBD2 (5 bases). This CDR3 spans 16 amino acids. Germline assignment: CDR1 SQVTM and CDR2 ANQGSEA. V lost 3 bases and J lost 0, with 15 bases in between. The CDR3 DNA reads TGCAGCGTTGATCGGCGGGCCTGGGGCTCCTACAATGAGCAGTTCTTC. It codes for CSVDRRAWGSYNEQFF.

This clonotype was recorded a few times. V usage is TRBV12-3 or TRBV12-4 and J usage is TRBJ1-5; tentatively, D is TRBD1 (5 bases). V lost 3 bases and J lost 7, with 16 bases in between. The CDR3 has 15 amino acids. CDR3 sequence reads: CASSFGGGTGQPQHF. DNA for the CDR3: TGTGCCAGCAGTTTCGGGGGAGGGACCGGGCAGCCCCAGCATTTT.